The following is a T cell receptor beta chain sequence with its context. It lacks a known antigen. Qualities for individual bases were not recorded, and no much larger clone is one base off. Blood samples were collected up to 4 times in the first month after transplant and then at least monthly when available. Receptors were amplified or captured by the immunoSEQ multiplex PCR assay. High-throughput TCR-beta CDR3 sequencing of genomic DNA from most patients was performed by Adaptive Biotechnologies. From the authors' description of their analysis: Adaptive's ImmunoSEQ software supplied the TCR sequencing data for 18 patients, while MiXCR and VDJtools were used to process a few other patients. Because the origin of CDR3 nucleotide sequences shared between donor and recipient could not be assigned, those sequences were removed. Alloreactive clones required at least 2-fold expansion over unstimulated cells and minimum CFSE-low frequency of 0.002% (template counts) or 0.001% (read counts). Clones were considered mappable if detected in sequenced pre-transplant spleen, lymph node, or MLR CFSE-low populations of the donor or recipient. Cumulative frequency of alloreactive clones was calculated as a percentage of all sequences weighted by copy number. This is the immuneACCESS table as TCRdb keeps it, with only in-frame sequences that have V and J called. A part of the clones is gone; compared with another copy, unresolved V genes explain less than half, and the rest is unexplained. The DNA was the basis for D and trimming; V, J and clone size are from that table. The sample table contains 85,000 to 100,000 clones; only one count was recorded for roughly 83% of them. The ten largest clones capture 1.4% of the sample.

This sample is part of a study of graft-versus-host responses after intestinal transplantation (dated by TCRdb to the early 2020s). Looking at the study overall: Recipients received multivisceral, liver-intestinal, or isolated intestinal transplants. To identify alloreactive clones, pre-transplant mixed lymphocyte reaction products were sequenced and compared with unstimulated pre-transplant donor and recipient T cells. A cohort of fewer than 25 intestinal transplant recipients, including one retransplant, was enrolled, and a few patients lacking pretransplant specimens were excluded. Graft-versus-host and host-versus-graft alloreactive T cell clones were tracked in the graft, circulation and bone marrow after intestinal transplantation using bulk TCR-beta CDR3 sequencing. A peak of at least 4% donor T cells among recipient peripheral blood mononuclear cells was the definition used for donor T cell macrochimerism. Rather than going through the commercial service, samples from three later patients were sequenced in-house on an Illumina MiSeq and processed with MiXCR. Every recipient was given anti-thymocyte globulin induction, then maintenance tacrolimus and steroids for around three years. Study-wide findings and limitations: The relatively low number and heterogeneity of intestinal transplant patients limited the conclusions. GvH clones were detected in recipient bone marrow, and some of these GvH clones were observed earlier in ileal mucosa or blood, consistent with an intestinal mucosal origin. Early after transplant, peak levels of circulating GvH clones were found to be associated with declines in HvG clones. In the allografts of patients with donor T cell macrochimerism, GvH to HvG T cell clonal ratios were high.

Measured from the cysteine to the phenylalanine, the CDR3 is 15 residues long. CDR3 DNA only is kept here, 45 bases in frame from base 1. Trimming removed 2 bases from V and 4 bases from J, leaving 15 bases between the germline ends. Reading the germline V gene gives CDR1 MNHNS and CDR2 SASEGT. The input for sequencing was PBMCs, taken 255 days after intestinal transplant. This receptor was identified in a human patient who received an intestinal transplant, so some T cells may come from the graft donor. This receptor chain uses TRBV6-1 and TRBJ2-7; a weak D assignment points to TRBD1 (8 bases agree). The CDR3 region reads CASSEKDREGYEQYF. The nucleotides read TGTGCCAGCAGTGAAAAGGACAGGGAGGGATACGAGCAGTACTTC.